The next 2 T cell receptor beta chains were all read from a single sample in a study of CD8+ T cells in alopecia areata. Treatment of the sample: oral pan-JAK inhibitor, 5-10 mg twice daily. It was cDNA, reverse transcribed from extracted RNA, that served as the sequencing template. The repertoire was sequenced with immunoSEQ multiplex PCR; TCRdb's copy has only in-frame clones and lacks some. The top ten hold about 1.7% of the sample, which has 250,000 to 300,000 clones, 55% to 70% seen once. The sequencing used CD4+ T cells sorted from blood, collected at week 24, from a patient treated with tofacitinib. These receptors were obtained from a human donor with alopecia areata.

In DNA, the CDR3 is TGTGCCAGCAGCTTAACTTCGGGACGGCCCTACGAGCAGTACTTC. Its translation is CASSLTSGRPYEQYF. V is TRBV7-9 and J is TRBJ2-7; the D gene could be TRBD1 or TRBD2 (5 bases each). Germline V gene lookup returns CDR1 SEHNR and CDR2 FQNEAQ (reference sequence). The V end was cut by 2 bases, the J end by 2 bases, with 13 bases between. The CDR3 loop spans 15 amino acids.

In nucleotides, the CDR3 is TGTGCCAGCTCACCACCTTGGCAGCTTAACACAGATACGCAGTATTTT. Encoded protein: CASSPPWQLNTDTQYF. This rearrangement joins TRBV18 to TRBJ2-3; no reliable D call. Trimming shortened V by 0 bases and J by 2 bases, and 12 bases separated the two germline ends. Germline CDR1 KGHSH, CDR2 LQKENI. The CDR3 length is 16 residues. Together with reference TRBV18 and TRBJ2-3, the CDR3 gives the full variable domain: NAGVMQNPRHLVRRRGQEARLRCSPMKGHSHVYWYRQLPEEGLKFMVYLQKENIIDESGMPKERFSAEFPKEGPSILRIQQVVRGDSAAYFCASSPPWQLNTDTQYFGPGTRLTVL.